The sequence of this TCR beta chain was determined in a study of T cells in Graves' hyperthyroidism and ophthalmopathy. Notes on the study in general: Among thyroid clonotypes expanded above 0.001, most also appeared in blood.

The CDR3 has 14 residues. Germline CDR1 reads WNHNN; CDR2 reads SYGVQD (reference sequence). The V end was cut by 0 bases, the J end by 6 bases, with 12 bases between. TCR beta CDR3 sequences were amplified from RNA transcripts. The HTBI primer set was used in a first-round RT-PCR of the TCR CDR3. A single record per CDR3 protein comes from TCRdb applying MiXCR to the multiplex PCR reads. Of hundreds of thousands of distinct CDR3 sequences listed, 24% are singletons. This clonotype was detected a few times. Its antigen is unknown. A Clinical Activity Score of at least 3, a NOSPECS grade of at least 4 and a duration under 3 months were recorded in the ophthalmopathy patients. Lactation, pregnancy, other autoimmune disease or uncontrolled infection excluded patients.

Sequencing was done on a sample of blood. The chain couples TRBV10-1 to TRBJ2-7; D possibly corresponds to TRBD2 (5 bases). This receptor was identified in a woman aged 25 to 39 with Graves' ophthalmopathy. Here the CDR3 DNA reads TGCGCCAGCAGTGAGTCCCTAGCCGGTGCCGAGCAGTACTTC. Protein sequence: CASSESLAGAEQYF.